This T cell receptor beta chain was sequenced in a study of cytomegalovirus exposure and HLA in healthy donors. The study ran its PCR with 60 Vbeta and 13 Jbeta primers. TCRdb keeps only in-frame clones here, not all; method: immunoSEQ multiplex PCR. The sample includes about 100,000 clones, 76% seen only once; the top ten take roughly 5.4%. Study-wide results and caveats: A later analysis appeared to link common viral pathogens to several of the most significant clusters. In a later analysis, compared with equally common non-associated chains, HLA-associated beta chains were more expanded.

CDR3 length: 13 residues. Trimming cost V 8 bases and J 5 bases; bases outside gene matches: 4. CDR1 is SNHLY and CDR2 is FYNNEI in the germline V gene. A single count supports this clone. Antigen specificity is unknown. The chain uses TRBV2 and TRBJ1-4; 8 positions agree with TRBD1. The sample was PBMCs. This receptor was obtained from a woman younger than 30 in good health and CMV-seropositive. The CDR3 coding sequence is TGTGCCAGCTCGGGACAGGAGAATGAAAAACTGTTTTTT. It codes for CASSGQENEKLFF.